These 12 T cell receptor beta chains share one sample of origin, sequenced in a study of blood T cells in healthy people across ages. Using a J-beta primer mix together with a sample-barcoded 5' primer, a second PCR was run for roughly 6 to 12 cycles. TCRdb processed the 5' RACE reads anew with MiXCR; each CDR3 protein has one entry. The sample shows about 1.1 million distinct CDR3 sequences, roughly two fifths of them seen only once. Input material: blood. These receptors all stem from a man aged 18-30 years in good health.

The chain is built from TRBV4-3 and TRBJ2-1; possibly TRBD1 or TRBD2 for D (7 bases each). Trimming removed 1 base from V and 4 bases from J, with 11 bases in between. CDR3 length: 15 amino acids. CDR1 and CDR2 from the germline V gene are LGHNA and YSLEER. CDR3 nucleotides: TGCGCCAGCAGCCAAGCGGGGGGACAGTACAATGAGCAGTTCTTC. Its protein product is CASSQAGGQYNEQFF.

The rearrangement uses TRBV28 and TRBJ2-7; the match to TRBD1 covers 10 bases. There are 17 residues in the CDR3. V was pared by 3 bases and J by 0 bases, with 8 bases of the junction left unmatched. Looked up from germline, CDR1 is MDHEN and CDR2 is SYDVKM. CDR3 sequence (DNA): TGTGCCAGCAGTTTCCCCCTATGGGACAGGGGCTCCTACGAGCAGTACTTC. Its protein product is CASSFPLWDRGSYEQYF.

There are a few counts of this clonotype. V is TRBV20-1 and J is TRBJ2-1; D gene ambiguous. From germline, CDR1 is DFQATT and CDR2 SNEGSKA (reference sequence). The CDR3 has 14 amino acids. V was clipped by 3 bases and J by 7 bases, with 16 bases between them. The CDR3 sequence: CSASGRLGGNEQFF. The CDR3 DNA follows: TGCAGTGCTAGTGGGCGCCTCGGTGGGAATGAGCAGTTCTTC.

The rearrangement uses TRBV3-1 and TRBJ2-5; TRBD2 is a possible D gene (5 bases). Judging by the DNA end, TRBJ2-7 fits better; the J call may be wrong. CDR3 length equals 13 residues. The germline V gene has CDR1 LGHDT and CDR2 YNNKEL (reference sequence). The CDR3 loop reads CATGGVKSYEQYF. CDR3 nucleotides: TGTGCCACCGGAGGCGTCAAATCCTACGAGCAGTACTTC.

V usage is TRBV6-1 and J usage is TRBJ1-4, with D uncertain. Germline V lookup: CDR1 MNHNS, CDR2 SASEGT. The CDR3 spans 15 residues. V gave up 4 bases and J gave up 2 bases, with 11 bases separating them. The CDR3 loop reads CASSVSQATNEKLFF. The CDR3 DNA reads TGTGCCAGCAGTGTTAGTCAGGCGACTAATGAAAAACTGTTTTTT.

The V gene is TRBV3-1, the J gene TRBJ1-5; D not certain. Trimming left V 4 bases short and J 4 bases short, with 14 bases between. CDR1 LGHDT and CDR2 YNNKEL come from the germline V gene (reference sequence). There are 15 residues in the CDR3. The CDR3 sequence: CASSPFGNPNQPQHF. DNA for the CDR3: TGTGCCAGCAGCCCGTTCGGGAACCCAAATCAGCCCCAGCATTTT.

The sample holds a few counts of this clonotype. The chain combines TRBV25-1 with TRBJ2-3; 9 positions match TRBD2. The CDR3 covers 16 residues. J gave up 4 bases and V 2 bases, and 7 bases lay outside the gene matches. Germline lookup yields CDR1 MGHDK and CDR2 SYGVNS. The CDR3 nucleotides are TGTGCCAGCAGTGAAAGGGGCGGGGGGGCCTCAGATACGCAGTATTTT. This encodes CASSERGGGASDTQYF.

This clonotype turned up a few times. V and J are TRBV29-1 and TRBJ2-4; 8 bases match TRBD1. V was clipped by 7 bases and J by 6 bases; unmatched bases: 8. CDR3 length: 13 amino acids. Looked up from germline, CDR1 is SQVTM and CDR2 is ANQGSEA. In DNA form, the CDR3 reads TGCAGCGCCGCGACAGGGGTGGGAAACATTCAGTACTTC. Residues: CSAATGVGNIQYF.

The CDR3 coding sequence is TGCAGTGCTAGACGGCGCAGGACCCAAGAGACCCAGTACTTC. It is translated as CSARRRRTQETQYF. The chain carries TRBV20-1 and TRBJ2-5; D remains ambiguous. CDR1 and CDR2 (germline): DFQATT, SNEGSKA (reference sequence). V was cut by 2 bases and J by 1 base, with 11 bases left in between. The CDR3 covers 14 residues.

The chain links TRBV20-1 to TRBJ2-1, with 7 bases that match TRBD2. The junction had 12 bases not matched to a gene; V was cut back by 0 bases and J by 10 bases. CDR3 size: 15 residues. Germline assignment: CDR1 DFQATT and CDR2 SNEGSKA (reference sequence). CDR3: CSARENGEGKREQFF. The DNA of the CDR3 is TGCAGTGCTAGAGAGAACGGGGAGGGGAAAAGGGAGCAGTTCTTC.

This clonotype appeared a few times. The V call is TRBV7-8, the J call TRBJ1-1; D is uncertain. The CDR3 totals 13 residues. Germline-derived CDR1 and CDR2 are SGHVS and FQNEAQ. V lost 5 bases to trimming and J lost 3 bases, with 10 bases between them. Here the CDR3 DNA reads TGTGCCAGCAGCGCCCAGCGGGACACTGAAGCTTTCTTT. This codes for CASSAQRDTEAFF.

The CDR3 sequence is CASSLLPNQPQHF. The CDR3 nucleotides are TGTGCCAGCAGCTTACTTCCCAATCAGCCCCAGCATTTT. This chain uses TRBV7-8 with TRBJ1-5; D is uncertain. CDR1 and CDR2 from the germline V gene are SGHVS and FQNEAQ. The CDR3 runs to 13 residues. V lost 2 bases to trimming and J lost 3 bases, with 5 bases between them.